This T cell receptor beta chain was identified in a study of blood T cells in healthy people across ages. Overall study findings and caveats: The study found TCR beta diversity correlated strongly with naive T cell percentage.

CDR1 is ENHRY and CDR2 is SYGVKD in the germline V gene. The CDR3 is 11 amino acids. Each sample yielded at least 7 million isolated PBMCs. Total RNA amounts of at least 5.5 micrograms were extracted per sample. Through a sample-barcoded 5' primer and a J-beta primer mix, a second PCR was run for roughly 6 to 11 cycles. TCRdb recomputed calls from the 5' RACE reads with MiXCR, one row per CDR3 protein. The sample includes under 1,100,000 distinct CDR3 sequences, approximately 26% of them seen just once. On this clonotype itself: Its cognate antigen is unknown.

These records were also assigned to another study, of T cells of mothers and their children.

The gene calls are TRBV10-3 and TRBJ2-1; D unclear. The DNA end is more similar to TRBJ2-5, so the J call may be wrong. The specimen sequenced was blood. This sequence originates from a girl aged 2 to 10 in good health. The CDR3 loop is CAISEMETQYF. DNA for the CDR3: TGTGCCATCAGCGAAATGGAGACCCAGTACTTC.